The 24 T cell receptor beta chains below were found in one sample sequenced in a study of shared clonotypes between healthy human individuals. Clones were read by immunoSEQ multiplex PCR, and TCRdb kept only the in-frame ones, dropping some. The data contain approximately 100,000 clones, around 68% of them singletons. Sequencing used memory CD8+ T cells sorted from blood. Noted subset: CD45RO+ cells pooled with CCR7-negative TemRA cells. These receptors came from a woman younger than 45 in good health.

The V call is TRBV13, the J call TRBJ1-2; D is perhaps TRBD1 (5 bases). Germline CDR1 is PRHDT and CDR2 is FYEKMQ (reference sequence). V shed 5 bases and J shed 4 bases, with 20 bases lying between them. The CDR3 runs to 16 residues. The CDR3 nucleotides are TGTGCCAGCAGCCACAGGAGGCGAATCCGCCTCTATGGCTACACCTTC. As protein: CASSHRRRIRLYGYTF.

CDR3 region: CASSLWGTGELFF. The CDR3 DNA reads as TGTGCCAGCAGCTTGTGGGGCACCGGGGAGCTGTTTTTT. The V and J genes are TRBV5-6 and TRBJ2-2; no clear D gene. Germline CDR1 SGHDT, CDR2 YYEEEE. CDR3 size: 13 residues. Trimming took 1 base from V and 4 from J, leaving 5 bases between them.

The chain combines TRBV28 with TRBJ2-1, with D possibly TRBD2 on 6 matching bases. This CDR3 has 17 residues. Germline-derived CDR1 and CDR2 are MDHEN and SYDVKM. V was trimmed by 2 bases and J by 4 bases, leaving 18 bases between them. The CDR3 DNA reads as TGTGCCAGCAGTTTAGGGATCTTGGAGGGACCATACAATGAGCAGTTCTTC. It is translated as CASSLGILEGPYNEQFF.

V and J are TRBV6-5 and TRBJ1-1; D possibly corresponds to TRBD1 (5 bases). Germline CDR1 MNHEY, CDR2 SVGAGI. The V and J ends lost 6 bases and 1 base respectively, with 15 bases between them. The CDR3 sequence is 15 residues long. CDR3 loop: CASSPGLGPNTEAFF. CDR3 nucleotide sequence: TGTGCCAGCAGCCCAGGGTTGGGGCCGAACACTGAAGCTTTCTTT.

The chain joins TRBV5-1 to TRBJ2-7, with 11 bases lining up with TRBD1. CDR3 length equals 16 residues. The V and J ends lost 2 bases and 7 bases, in that order; junction bases with no gene match: 11. CDR1 SGHRS and CDR2 YFSETQ come from the germline V gene. The CDR3 loop is CASSLFLRDRGAEQYF. As DNA, the CDR3 is TGCGCCAGCAGCTTATTTCTCCGGGACAGGGGGGCGGAGCAGTACTTC.

The chain links TRBV6-6 to TRBJ2-1, with unresolved D. This CDR3 is built from 11 residues. In germline, CDR1 is MNHNY, CDR2 SVGAGI (reference sequence). The V end lost 6 bases, the J end lost 8 bases, and 8 bases lay between the germline ends. Written as DNA, the CDR3 is TGTGCCAGCAGGAGTGTAGATGAGCAGTTCTTC. This sequence encodes CASRSVDEQFF.

The CDR3 region has the DNA TGTGCCAGCAGCCAAACTAGCGGGAGTAAGCAGTACTTC. It translates to CASSQTSGSKQYF. This chain connects TRBV14 to TRBJ2-7; TRBD2 aligns across 11 bases. CDR1 is SGHDN and CDR2 is FVKESK in the germline V gene. V gave up 2 bases and J gave up 8 bases; unmatched junction bases: 2. The CDR3 spans 13 residues.

V is TRBV7-2 and J is TRBJ2-7, with TRBD1 identical over 9 bases. The length of the CDR3 is 13 residues. The V gene end was trimmed by 4 bases and the J gene end by 6 bases; junction bases not matched to a gene: 4. Looked up from germline, CDR1 is SGHTA and CDR2 is FQGNSA. The CDR3 region is CASSSGQGSEQYF. In DNA form, the CDR3 reads TGTGCCAGCAGCTCCGGACAGGGGAGCGAGCAGTACTTC.

The rearrangement uses TRBV9 and TRBJ2-7, with D unresolved. CDR3 size: 12 residues. The germline CDR1 and CDR2 sequences are SGDLS and YYNGEE. V was shortened by 3 bases and J by 3 bases, with 7 bases between the two germline ends. In DNA, the CDR3 is TGTGCCAGCAGCGGTCTTAGCTACGAGCAGTACTTC. It specifies CASSGLSYEQYF.

About this clone itself: This sample also contains other DNA sequences that code for the same CDR3. The chain has TRBV7-6 and TRBJ2-7, with 13 bases fitting TRBD2. CDR1 and CDR2 from the germline V gene are SGHVS and FNYEAQ. The trim removed 5 bases at V and 2 bases at J, leaving 3 bases unmatched. The CDR3 loop spans 15 amino acids. This chain's CDR3 is CASSPGTSGTYEQYF. DNA of the CDR3: TGTGCCAGCAGCCCAGGGACTAGCGGGACCTACGAGCAGTACTTC.

This clone was detected only once. In DNA form, the CDR3 reads TGTGCCAGCAGACGCGGTGGAGGGGGCACTGAAGCTTTCTTT. Translating gives CASRRGGGGTEAFF. The genes are TRBV6-5 and TRBJ1-1; D might be TRBD1 (6 bases). V shed 6 bases and J shed 4 bases, with 15 bases lying between them. Germline V lookup: CDR1 MNHEY, CDR2 SVGAGI. The CDR3 is 14 amino acids.

This clone came up once. The gene calls are TRBV25-1 and TRBJ1-2, with D hard to call. CDR1 is MGHDK, CDR2 SYGVNS, per germline. The CDR3 is 16 amino acids. V was shortened by 5 bases and J by 4 bases, with 20 bases between the two germline ends. This CDR3 reads CASSCTKLGKTYGYTF. The DNA of the CDR3 is TGTGCCAGCAGTTGTACTAAACTGGGAAAGACCTATGGCTACACCTTC.

J is TRBJ1-2 and V is TRBV2; 9 bases match TRBD1. Germline lookup yields CDR1 SNHLY and CDR2 FYNNEI. The V and J ends lost 3 bases and 0 bases, in that order; junction bases with no gene match: 14. This CDR3 has 19 amino acids. The CDR3 sequence: CASSDATTGTGLSNYGYTF. DNA for the CDR3: TGTGCCAGCAGTGACGCCACGACGGGGACAGGGTTATCTAACTATGGCTACACCTTC.

The V and J genes are TRBV6-5 and TRBJ2-1; 7 bases align to TRBD1. V lost 4 bases to trimming and J lost 5 bases; unmatched junction nucleotides: 5. Germline values: CDR1 MNHEY, CDR2 SVGAGI. There are 14 residues in the CDR3. CDR3 DNA sequence: TGTGCCAGCAGTTTCCTGACAGGGAACAATGAGCAGTTCTTC. It yields the protein CASSFLTGNNEQFF.

The chain combines TRBV10-2 with TRBJ1-3; weak D call: TRBD1 (6 bases). Trimming took 6 bases from V and 2 from J, leaving 14 bases between them. This CDR3 contains 15 residues. Germline lookup yields CDR1 WSHSY and CDR2 SAAADI. The CDR3 DNA is TGCGCCAGCAGGAGGGGGGTCGGAACTGGAAACACCATATATTTT. It encodes CASRRGVGTGNTIYF.

The chain recombines TRBV25-1 with TRBJ2-5; TRBD1 matches at 7 bases. This CDR3 has 12 amino acids. The V gene end was trimmed by 6 bases and the J gene end by 5 bases; junction bases not matched to a gene: 3. From germline, CDR1 is MGHDK and CDR2 SYGVNS. The CDR3: CASSRDSETQYF. CDR3 in DNA: TGTGCCAGCAGCAGGGACAGTGAGACCCAGTACTTC. Complete variable domain (other parts from reference TRBV25-1 and TRBJ2-5): EADIYQTPRYLVIGTGKKITLECSQTMGHDKMYWYQQDPGMELHLIHYSYGVNSTEKGDLSSESTVSRIRTEHFPLTLESARPSHTSQYLCASSRDSETQYFGPGTRLLVL.

This clone was seen just once. The chain carries TRBV6-4 and TRBJ2-3, with 12 bases that match TRBD2. The V gene end was trimmed by 5 bases and the J gene end by 4 bases; junction bases not matched to a gene: 4. The germline V gene has CDR1 MRHNA and CDR2 SNTAGT. CDR3 length: 15 residues. The CDR3 loop reads CASSSTSGSADTQYF. CDR3 in DNA: TGTGCCAGCAGTTCGACTAGCGGGAGCGCAGATACGCAGTATTTT.

The chain joins TRBV6-4 to TRBJ2-3, with D perhaps matching TRBD1 or TRBD2 (5 bases each). CDR1 MRHNA and CDR2 SNTAGT come from the germline V gene. V lost 3 bases, J lost 3 bases, and 13 bases lay in between. The CDR3 runs to 15 residues. The CDR3 nucleotides read TGTGCCAGCAGTGATCGCCAGGGCGGGACAGATACGCAGTATTTT. Encoded protein: CASSDRQGGTDTQYF.

The chain carries TRBV4-1 and TRBJ2-4, with 10 nucleotides matching TRBD2. With 4 bases clipped from V and 3 bases from J, the junction kept 18 bases outside the gene matches. The germline V gene has CDR1 MGHRA and CDR2 YSYEKL. The CDR3 length is 20 residues. CDR3 DNA: TGCGCCAGCAGCCTCCGGGGTCCAGCGGGAGGGCCTTTTGACAAAAACATTCAGTACTTC. Its protein is CASSLRGPAGGPFDKNIQYF.

This chain uses TRBV29-1 with TRBJ2-7; TRBD1 might be the D (6 bases). This CDR3 contains 16 residues. Trimming cost V 4 bases and J 3 bases, with 22 bases left between them. CDR1 and CDR2 (germline): SQVTM, ANQGSEA. The CDR3 nucleotides are TGCAGCGTTGTTCGGTTGGTTACAGGGTTGAACTACGAGCAGTACTTC. Its protein product is CSVVRLVTGLNYEQYF.

The chain recombines TRBV6-1 with TRBJ1-1; D remains ambiguous. CDR3 size: 12 residues. Looked up from germline, CDR1 is MNHNS and CDR2 is SASEGT. The germline V and J ends were trimmed by 7 bases and 2 bases, with 8 bases remaining between them. CDR3 loop: CASIRSNTEAFF. CDR3 DNA sequence: TGTGCCAGCATTCGTTCTAACACTGAAGCTTTCTTT.

The V and J genes are TRBV5-1 and TRBJ1-1, with D hard to call. CDR3 length: 16 amino acids. Trimming removed 0 bases from V and 3 bases from J, with 15 bases in between. CDR1 and CDR2 from the germline V gene are SGHRS and YFSETQ. CDR3 amino acids: CASSLGIRGWHTEAFF. DNA for the CDR3: TGCGCCAGCAGCTTGGGTATCCGAGGGTGGCACACTGAAGCTTTCTTT.

This clone came up many times. The J gene is TRBJ2-2, the V gene TRBV18, with TRBD1 matching 8 bases. This CDR3 region has 15 residues. After removal of 4 bases from V and 5 bases from J, the junction contained 6 bases not matched to a gene. Looked up from germline, CDR1 is KGHSH and CDR2 is LQKENI. CDR3 residues: CASSLRTGRTGELFF. In DNA form, the CDR3 reads TGTGCCAGCTCACTTCGGACAGGGCGGACCGGGGAGCTGTTTTTT.

The chain recombines TRBV2 with TRBJ2-7; D uncertain. Germline V CDR1 and CDR2: SNHLY, FYNNEI. The V end was cut by 7 bases, the J end by 5 bases, with 12 bases between. CDR3 length: 12 amino acids. CDR3 nucleotides: TGTGCCAGCAAACAGACCCGGGACGAGCAGTACTTC. Its protein product is CASKQTRDEQYF. The variable domain in full, completed from reference TRBV2 and TRBJ2-7, reads EPEVTQTPSHQVTQMGQEVILRCVPISNHLYFYWYRQILGQKVEFLVSFYNNEISEKSEIFDDQFSVERPDGSNFTLKIRSTKLEDSAMYFCASKQTRDEQYFGPGTRLTVT.